A single sample is the source of the 14 T cell receptor beta chains below, sequenced in a study of OX40 agonist ivuxolimab in advanced cancers. Assay: immunoSEQ multiplex PCR; the TCRdb copy retains only in-frame clones and omits some. The repertoire consists of about 23,000 clones, with around four fifths occurring once and the leading ten covering approximately 2%. The sequences come from CD4+ or CD8+ T cells sorted from blood, collected in a trial of the OX40 agonist ivuxolimab. All receptors come from an adult with an advanced solid tumor such as melanoma, head and neck, liver or kidney cancer.

The chain is built from TRBV19 and TRBJ2-7; TRBD2 matches 8 bases. Trimming took 8 bases from V and 0 from J; bases not matched to a gene: 0. Germline V CDR1 and CDR2: LNHDA, SQIVND (reference sequence). The CDR3 has 12 residues. The DNA of the CDR3 is TGTGCCAGTCGGGGGGGCTCCTACGAGCAGTACTTC. As protein: CASRGGSYEQYF.

The V call is TRBV28, the J call TRBJ2-7; D possibly corresponds to TRBD1 (6 bases). This CDR3 spans 15 amino acids. Germline assignment: CDR1 MDHEN and CDR2 SYDVKM. Trimming removed 5 bases from V and 0 bases from J, with 14 bases in between. The CDR3 nucleotides read TGTGCCAGCAGTCCCCAGGGGATTCACTCCTACGAGCAGTACTTC. This codes for CASSPQGIHSYEQYF.

In its sample, this clone was seen a few times. The chain recombines TRBV6-5 with TRBJ2-7; perhaps TRBD1 as D (6 bases). The germline gives CDR1 MNHEY, CDR2 SVGAGI. This CDR3 contains 15 residues. The V end lost 6 bases, the J end lost 0 bases, and 15 bases lay between the germline ends. The CDR3, as DNA: TGTGCCAGCAGCCCAGCGCACAGGGTCTCCTACGAGCAGTACTTC. Translating gives CASSPAHRVSYEQYF.

V is TRBV7-8 and J is TRBJ1-4; tentative D call: TRBD1 (5 bases). Trimming removed 3 bases from V and 4 bases from J, with 9 bases in between. Germline V CDR1 and CDR2: SGHVS, FQNEAQ. The CDR3 is 14 amino acids. For the CDR3, the DNA is TGTGCCAGCAGCTTGGGACGGAGTAATGAAAAACTGTTTTTT. This translates into CASSLGRSNEKLFF.

V gene TRBV5-1 combines with J gene TRBJ1-1, with D unresolved. V lost 0 bases, J lost 8 bases, and 11 bases lay in between. Per germline, CDR1 SGHRS and CDR2 YFSETQ. The CDR3 contains 13 residues. For the CDR3, the DNA is TGCGCCAGCAGCTTGGGGGGTCTTAAGGAAGCTTTCTTT. Amino acids: CASSLGGLKEAFF.

V and J are TRBV28 and TRBJ2-1; no definite D call. The CDR3 has 12 residues. Germline CDR1 and CDR2: MDHEN and SYDVKM. V lost 5 bases, J lost 9 bases, and 11 bases lay in between. CDR3 nucleotide sequence: TGTGCCAGCAGTCTCCTAATAGGTGAGCAGTTCTTC. It yields the protein CASSLLIGEQFF.

The chain joins TRBV5-6 to TRBJ1-5, with D unclear. V lost 6 bases to trimming and J lost 4 bases, with 8 bases between them. The CDR3 length is 12 residues. CDR1 is SGHDT, CDR2 YYEEEE, per germline. As DNA, the CDR3 is TGTGCCAGCACCACCCGAAATCAGCCCCAGCATTTT. The encoded protein is CASTTRNQPQHF.

This clone was detected a few times. The V call is TRBV2, the J call TRBJ2-7, with D perhaps TRBD2 (6 bases). Germline V lookup: CDR1 SNHLY, CDR2 FYNNEI. The CDR3 extends over 14 amino acids. V was pared by 0 bases and J by 3 bases, with 9 bases between. The CDR3 sequence is CASSEARGLYEQYF. The DNA of the CDR3 is TGTGCCAGCAGTGAAGCGCGGGGCCTCTACGAGCAGTACTTC. Full variable domain (outside the CDR3, taken from reference TRBV2 and TRBJ2-7): EPEVTQTPSHQVTQMGQEVILRCVPISNHLYFYWYRQILGQKVEFLVSFYNNEISEKSEIFDDQFSVERPDGSNFTLKIRSTKLEDSAMYFCASSEARGLYEQYFGPGTRLTVT.

The chain combines TRBV11-2 with TRBJ2-3, with 7 bases aligning to TRBD1. The CDR3 has 15 residues. V dropped 7 bases and J dropped 2; count of bases not matched to a gene: 9. In germline, CDR1 is SGHAT, CDR2 FQNNGV. CDR3 DNA: TGTGCCAGCAACATCATGACAGGGCCCACAGATACGCAGTATTTT. Protein product: CASNIMTGPTDTQYF.

J is TRBJ1-6 and V is TRBV9, with unresolved D. This CDR3 has 13 amino acids. V was clipped by 4 bases and J by 8 bases, with 10 bases between them. Per germline, CDR1 SGDLS and CDR2 YYNGEE. The CDR3 loop reads CASSTQRDSPLHF. The CDR3 region has the DNA TGTGCCAGCAGCACCCAGCGGGATTCACCCCTCCACTTT.

The V call is TRBV13, the J call TRBJ2-1, with TRBD1 matching over 9 bases. The CDR3 runs 14 residues. The V gene end was trimmed by 3 bases and the J gene end by 6 bases; junction bases not matched to a gene: 3. The germline V gene has CDR1 PRHDT and CDR2 FYEKMQ (reference sequence). This chain's CDR3 is CASSLGQGVNEQFF. DNA of the CDR3: TGTGCCAGCAGCTTGGGACAGGGTGTCAATGAGCAGTTCTTC.

DNA of the CDR3: TGTGCCAGCTCACCACCGGGGCTAGCGGAAGTATTGAACACCGGGGAGCTGTTTTTT. Amino acids: CASSPPGLAEVLNTGELFF. The V call is TRBV18, the J call TRBJ2-2; TRBD2 agrees at 7 bases. Looked up from germline, CDR1 is KGHSH and CDR2 is LQKENI. The CDR3 contains 19 residues. The V segment lost 0 bases and the J segment 1 base; nucleotides outside the gene matches: 11.

CDR3 nucleotide sequence: TGTGCCAGCAGCTCGATGAGCGGTTCCTACAATGAGCAGTTCTTC. Encoded protein: CASSSMSGSYNEQFF. J is TRBJ2-1 and V is TRBV7-9, with D maybe TRBD2 (5 bases). Germline CDR1 and CDR2: SEHNR and FQNEAQ (reference sequence). This CDR3 has 15 residues. Trimming pared 4 bases from V and 1 base from J, leaving 11 bases between.

The genes are TRBV18 and TRBJ1-6; no firm D call. V lost 2 bases, J lost 5 bases, and 4 bases lay in between. Germline V CDR1 and CDR2: KGHSH, LQKENI. The CDR3 length is 13 residues. The CDR3 protein is CASSPGNNSPLHF. CDR3 DNA: TGTGCCAGCTCACCAGGGAATAATTCACCCCTCCACTTT.